This T cell receptor beta chain was sequenced during a study of blood T cell repertoires in COVID-19. Study at large: PBMCs, B-cell-depleted T cells, or T cells provided the cDNA or gDNA that made up the material.

Trimming stripped 6 bases from V and 6 bases from J, with 12 bases between. The length of the CDR3 is 13 residues. CDR1 is LNHDA, CDR2 SQIVND, per germline (reference sequence). Authors' analysis steps: From reference gene primer amplification, estimates of nucleated cell counts were derived. Generated by immunoSEQ multiplex PCR, the TCRdb table keeps only in-frame clones and is missing some. Clone size and V and J calls were adopted from that table, with D and trimming inferred from the DNA. The sample has about 220,000 clones; 82% are singletons. Sequences were obtained from peripheral blood. V usage is TRBV19 and J usage is TRBJ2-1, with a weak D call TRBD1 (5 bases). This clonotype was obtained from a woman aged 70 to 79 with COVID-19, enrolled during active disease. CDR3 amino acids: CASRAQGLNEQFF. The CDR3 region has the DNA TGTGCCAGTAGGGCTCAGGGTCTCAATGAGCAGTTCTTC.